The entry below gives a single TCR beta chain sequence along with its context. Deletions cut 3 bases from V and 3 bases from J, with 19 bases between. Germline assignment: CDR1 MGHRA and CDR2 YSYEKL. The CDR3 loop spans 17 amino acids. The sample belongs to a study of blood T cell repertoires in COVID-19. Study details: Samples of COVID-19 (acute and convalescent) were obtained from the United States, Italy and Spain. PBMCs, B-cell-depleted T cells, or T cells were the source of the cDNA or gDNA that made up the material.

Study processing details: From reference gene primer amplification, estimates of nucleated cell counts were derived. The repertoire was sequenced with immunoSEQ multiplex PCR; TCRdb's copy has only in-frame clones and lacks some. Clone size and V and J calls were adopted from that table, with D and trimming inferred from the DNA. The sample carries approximately 89,000 clones, about 80% recorded once. Source material: peripheral blood. The source is a human donor in a cohort sampled during active COVID-19. The V gene is TRBV4-1, the J gene TRBJ2-3; D uncertain. CDR3 DNA: TGCGCCAGCAGCCAGTCATCCGGGTTACAACCAACAGATACGCAGTATTTT. Its translation: CASSQSSGLQPTDTQYF.